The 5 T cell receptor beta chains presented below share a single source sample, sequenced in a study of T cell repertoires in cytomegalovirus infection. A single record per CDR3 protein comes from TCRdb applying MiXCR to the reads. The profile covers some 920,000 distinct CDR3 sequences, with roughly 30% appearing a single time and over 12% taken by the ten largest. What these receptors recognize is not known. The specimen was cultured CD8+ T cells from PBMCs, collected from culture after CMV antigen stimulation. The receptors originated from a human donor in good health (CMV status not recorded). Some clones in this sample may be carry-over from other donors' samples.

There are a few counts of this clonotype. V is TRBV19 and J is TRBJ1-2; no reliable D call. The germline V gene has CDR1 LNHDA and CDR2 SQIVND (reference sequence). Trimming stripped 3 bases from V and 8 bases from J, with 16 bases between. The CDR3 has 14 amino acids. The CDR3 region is CASSIGTARKGYTF. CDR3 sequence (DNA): TGTGCCAGTAGTATTGGCACAGCTCGGAAAGGCTACACCTTC.

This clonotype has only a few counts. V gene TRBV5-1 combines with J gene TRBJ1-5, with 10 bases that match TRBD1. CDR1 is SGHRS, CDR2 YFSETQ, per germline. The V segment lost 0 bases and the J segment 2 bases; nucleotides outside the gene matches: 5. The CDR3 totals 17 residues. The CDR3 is CASSLGDGTGGNQPQHF. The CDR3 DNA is TGCGCCAGCAGCTTGGGGGACGGGACAGGGGGCAATCAGCCCCAGCATTTT.

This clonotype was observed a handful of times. As DNA, the CDR3 is TGTGCCAGCAGCTTGGACAGGACCTACTACGAGCAGTACTTC. The encoded protein is CASSLDRTYYEQYF. The V call is TRBV5-5, the J call TRBJ2-7, with D possibly being TRBD1 (5 bases). CDR3 length equals 14 residues. V was shortened by 0 bases and J by 3 bases, with 10 bases between the two germline ends. Germline assignment: CDR1 SGHKS and CDR2 YYEKEE (reference sequence). The variable domain in full, with the rest retrieved from reference TRBV5-5 and TRBJ2-7, is DAGVTQSPTHLIKTRGQQVTLRCSPISGHKSVSWYQQVLGQGPQFIFQYYEKEERGRGNFPDRFSARQFPNYSSELNVNALLLGDSALYLCASSLDRTYYEQYFGPGTRLTVT.

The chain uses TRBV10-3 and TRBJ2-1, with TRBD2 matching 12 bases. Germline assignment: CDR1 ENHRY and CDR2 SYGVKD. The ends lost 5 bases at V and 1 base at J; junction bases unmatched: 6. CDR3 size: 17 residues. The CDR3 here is CAISLTSGGMSYNEQFF. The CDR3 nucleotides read TGTGCCATCAGTCTCACTAGCGGGGGGATGTCCTACAATGAGCAGTTCTTC.

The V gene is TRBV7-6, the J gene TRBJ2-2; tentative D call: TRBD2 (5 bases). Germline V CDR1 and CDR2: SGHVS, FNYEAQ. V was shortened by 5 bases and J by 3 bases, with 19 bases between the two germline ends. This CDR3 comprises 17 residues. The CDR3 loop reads CASSAPLEVDDTGELFF. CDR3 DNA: TGTGCCAGCAGCGCGCCTCTGGAGGTTGATGACACCGGGGAGCTGTTTTTT. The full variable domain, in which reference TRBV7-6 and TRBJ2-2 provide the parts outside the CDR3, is GAGVSQSPRYKVTKRGQDVALRCDPISGHVSLYWYRQALGQGPEFLTYFNYEAQQDKSGLPNDRFSAERPEGSISTLTIQRTEQRDSAMYRCASSAPLEVDDTGELFFGEGSRLTVL.